The TCR beta chain described here comes from a study of blood T cell repertoires in COVID-19 (TCRdb year 2020). For the study in its entirety: Recovered participants in ImmuneRACE Cohort 3 were defined by two consecutive negative NP/OP PCR tests, clearance by a healthcare professional, or resolution of symptoms. Samples from collaborators originated in the United States, Italy and Spain and spanned both the acute and convalescent phases of COVID-19. The prospective study material was composed of cDNA or gDNA derived from T cells, B-cell-depleted T cells, or PBMCs. Deeply sampled blood TCRbeta repertoires from subjects exposed to, actively infected with, or recovered from COVID-19 were included in the dataset. The repertoires were released in a freely available public database intended as a resource for research on the immune response to SARS-CoV-2. The samples were drawn from two sources: the first 160 participants of the ongoing ImmuneRACE study, and 1,254 subjects contributed by 6 global collaborators. A de-identified subject ID, COVID-19 status, age in years and sex were almost always included in the sample metadata. HLA class I and class II types, where available, came from metadata supplied by the sample provider rather than from assay-based typing.

TCRbeta CDR3 regions were amplified from genomic DNA by means of the immunoSEQ Assay, a bias-controlled multiplex PCR. The paper's data handling went like this. Within the assay, amplification of reference gene primers was used to estimate how many nucleated cells each sample contained. Sequence reads were collapsed and filtered to measure the absolute abundance of every unique TCRbeta CDR3 rearrangement. Productive Simpson clonality was computed per sample as the square root of Simpson's diversity index over productive rearrangements. What TCRdb holds here is the immuneACCESS table cut down to in-frame rearrangements. Part of the clones is not present; checked against another copy, under half of the missing clones reflect an unresolved V gene, and the others are unexplained. V and J calls and clone size are copied from that table; D and trimming were computed from the DNA. Counted in this sample were 200,000 to 250,000 clones; roughly nine tenths of them appeared once. The ten biggest clones cover over 3% of the sample.

Points the paper makes about the study in general: The quantity of clinical and demographic metadata differed by source and by participant and was supplied without curation.

A note on this clone: Its cognate antigen has yet to be identified. The input lacks base qualities; no much larger clone sits a single base away.

Participants in the prospective study were aged about 18 to 90 years, lived in more than 20 United States geographic areas, and enrolled through a virtual design. In the prospective study, participants were assigned to cohorts based on the clinical history participants reported in a screening survey and a study questionnaire. Each participant in the prospective study had whole blood, serum and a nasopharyngeal or oropharyngeal swab collected by mobile phlebotomists. Over a 2-month period, participants in the prospective study had the option of providing additional blood draws and questionnaires. Blood samples from the prospective study were shipped frozen or at room temperature prior to DNA extraction. CDR3 length: 16 amino acids, cysteine to phenylalanine. This entry keeps only the CDR3 DNA: 48 bases, framed from base 1. The germline V and J ends show losses of 4 bases and 1 base respectively, and no gene match explains 5 bases of the junction. For CDR1 and CDR2, the germline V gene lists SGHRS and YFSETQ.

The sequence links TRBV5-1 to TRBJ2-2; 9 junctional bases match TRBD2. Sequences were obtained from PBMCs or T cells enriched from blood (not recorded which). The TCR was taken from a woman in her fifties or sixties in a cohort exposed to, infected with or recovered from COVID-19 (not recorded which). The CDR3: CASSTQAGGNTGELFF. The DNA sequence follows: TGCGCCAGCAGCACCCAAGCGGGGGGGAACACCGGGGAGCTGTTTTTT.